The 31 T cell receptor beta chains below all came from one sample that was sequenced in a study of cytomegalovirus exposure and HLA in healthy donors (dated by TCRdb to about 2017). Library preparation employed the immunoSEQ multiplex PCR assay. For the multiplex PCR, a mixture combining 60 forward primers for TCR Vbeta segments and 13 reverse primers for TCR Jbeta segments was used. The source is immuneACCESS, and TCRdb retained only in-frame sequences with V and J called. Part of the clones is not carried over; for the studies checked, unresolved V genes explain less than half of this, and the remainder is unexplained. Recorded for this sample are roughly 200,000 clones; 70% to 80% of them occurred a single time. Around 3.5% of the sample comes from the top ten. The specimen sequenced was PBMCs. The receptors derive from a woman aged 60 to 75 in good health and CMV-seropositive.

The chain joins TRBV18 to TRBJ2-7, with TRBD2 matching 8 bases. CDR1 and CDR2 (germline): KGHSH, LQKENI. V lost 3 bases to trimming and J lost 1 base; unmatched junction nucleotides: 5. The CDR3 is 15 amino acids. CDR3 sequence (DNA): TGTGCCAGCTCACCTGGGTTAGCGGGATCCTACGAGCAGTACTTC. Translation: CASSPGLAGSYEQYF.

The chain employs TRBV4-1 and TRBJ1-4; TRBD1 agrees at 7 bases. The germline V gene encodes CDR1 MGHRA and CDR2 YSYEKL. J gave up 1 base and V 6 bases, and 2 bases lay outside the gene matches. This CDR3 has 14 amino acids. The CDR3 coding sequence is TGCGCCAGCAGGAGACAGGGAACTAATGAAAAACTGTTTTTT. It codes for CASRRQGTNEKLFF.

The rearrangement uses TRBV7-2 and TRBJ2-1; TRBD1 matches 7 bases. The ends lost 3 bases at V and 14 bases at J; junction bases unmatched: 4. This CDR3 contains 11 residues. Germline loops: CDR1 SGHTA, CDR2 FQGNSA. DNA for the CDR3: TGTGCCAGCAGCTTGGCAGGGGGAAAGTTCTTC. Encoded protein: CASSLAGGKFF.

The V call is TRBV2, the J call TRBJ2-7; weak D call: TRBD2 (5 bases). CDR1 is SNHLY, CDR2 FYNNEI, per germline. The V end lost 2 bases, the J end lost 2 bases, and 10 bases lay between the germline ends. The CDR3 is 14 amino acids. CDR3 coding DNA: TGTGCCAGCAGTGAACGGACGAGGGCCTACGAGCAGTACTTC. This translates into CASSERTRAYEQYF.

In this sample, this clone turned up a few times. This chain uses TRBV6-6 with TRBJ2-2; TRBD2 agrees at 7 bases. V was pared by 0 bases and J by 0 bases, with 1 base of the junction left unmatched. This CDR3 has 16 residues. CDR1 is MNHNY and CDR2 is SVGAGI in the germline V gene (reference sequence). In nucleotides, the CDR3 is TGTGCCAGCAGTTACTCGGGGGGGACGAACACCGGGGAGCTGTTTTTT. It encodes CASSYSGGTNTGELFF.

The gene calls are TRBV28 and TRBJ2-1; 9 bases are shared with TRBD2. Germline trimming cut 5 bases from V and 7 bases from J; bases unmatched to any gene: 12. CDR3 length: 16 residues. Germline lookup yields CDR1 MDHEN and CDR2 SYDVKM. DNA of the CDR3: TGTGCCAGCAGTCCCGCTGGCGGGGGGGGTATTAATGAGCAGTTCTTC. Protein sequence: CASSPAGGGGINEQFF.

This chain uses TRBV10-3 with TRBJ2-7; D gene ambiguous. CDR3 length equals 11 residues. CDR1 and CDR2 from the germline V gene are ENHRY and SYGVKD. V gave up 4 bases and J gave up 4 bases, with 5 bases separating them. The CDR3 sequence: CAISAAYEQYF. The CDR3 nucleotides read TGTGCCATCAGTGCCGCGTACGAGCAGTACTTC.

This clone was seen just once. The chain combines TRBV10-1 with TRBJ2-3, with 8 bases identical to TRBD1. This CDR3 comprises 15 residues. After removal of 6 bases from V and 6 bases from J, the junction contained 11 bases not matched to a gene. Germline CDR1 and CDR2: WNHNN and SYGVQD (reference sequence). CDR3 loop: CASSWTGRRMDTQYF. In DNA form, the CDR3 reads TGCGCCAGCAGCTGGACAGGGAGGAGGATGGATACGCAGTATTTT.

This chain joins TRBV25-1 and TRBJ2-3; 7 bases line up with TRBD2. Germline CDR1 MGHDK, CDR2 SYGVNS. Trimming took 2 bases from V and 2 from J; bases not matched to a gene: 10. This CDR3 is built from 17 residues. The CDR3 spells CASSESGPSGITDTQYF. The CDR3 nucleotides read TGTGCCAGCAGTGAAAGTGGGCCTAGCGGAATCACAGATACGCAGTATTTT. Full variable domain (outside the CDR3, taken from reference TRBV25-1 and TRBJ2-3): EADIYQTPRYLVIGTGKKITLECSQTMGHDKMYWYQQDPGMELHLIHYSYGVNSTEKGDLSSESTVSRIRTEHFPLTLESARPSHTSQYLCASSESGPSGITDTQYFGPGTRLTVL.

The CDR3 coding sequence is TGTGCCAGCAGCTTACGGGGCGGGGATCGTTTCACAGATACGCAGTATTTT. It encodes CASSLRGGDRFTDTQYF. The chain is built from TRBV7-3 and TRBJ2-3, with a possible D match to TRBD2 (6 bases). The germline CDR1 and CDR2 sequences are SGHTA and FQGTGA. There are 17 residues in the CDR3. V was clipped by 2 bases and J by 2 bases, with 17 bases between them.

Of note for this clone: The same CDR3 also results from other DNA sequences found in this sample. This chain uses TRBV6-5 with TRBJ2-1; the D gene is possibly TRBD2 (6 bases). The germline V gene has CDR1 MNHEY and CDR2 SVGAGI. The length of the CDR3 is 15 residues. Trimming removed 0 bases from V and 4 bases from J, with 10 bases in between. CDR3 DNA: TGTGCCAGCAGTTACTCGGCGGGACGGTACAATGAGCAGTTCTTC. This sequence encodes CASSYSAGRYNEQFF.

A single count supports this clone. V gene TRBV19 combines with J gene TRBJ2-3, with 10 bases identical to TRBD2. Trimming cost V 6 bases and J 4 bases; bases outside gene matches: 10. Germline CDR1 is LNHDA and CDR2 is SQIVND (reference sequence). The CDR3 totals 16 residues. The CDR3 DNA sequence: TGTGCCAGTAGCCCATTTTCTAGCGGGAGAGCAGATACGCAGTATTTT. The encoded protein is CASSPFSSGRADTQYF.

Note on this clone: The junction and the germline gene differ at one end; a read error may be behind it. This chain uses TRBV15 with TRBJ2-6, with 8 nucleotides matching TRBD1. This CDR3 is 20 amino acids long. CDR1 LNHNV and CDR2 YYDKDF come from the germline V gene (reference sequence). The CDR3 sequence is CATSSIEVTGVNSGANGLTF. Written as DNA, the CDR3 is TGTGCCACCAGCAGTATAGAAGTGACAGGGGTAAACTCTGGGGCCAACGGCCTGACTTTC.

The count of this clone is one. J is TRBJ2-3 and V is TRBV30, with D perhaps matching TRBD1 (6 bases). Per germline, CDR1 GTSNPN and CDR2 SVGIG (reference sequence). V was pared by 2 bases and J by 6 bases, with 9 bases between. This CDR3 has 12 amino acids. Here the CDR3 reads CAWSPQGDTQYF. The CDR3 region has the DNA TGTGCCTGGAGTCCTCAGGGGGATACGCAGTATTTT.

The chain recombines TRBV15 with TRBJ2-2; 8 bases map to TRBD2. Trimming cost V 3 bases and J 1 base; bases outside gene matches: 1. Germline V gives CDR1 LNHNV, CDR2 YYDKDF (reference sequence). CDR3 size: 15 residues. The CDR3 region is CATSRRGENTGELFF. In DNA, the CDR3 is TGTGCCACCAGCAGGCGGGGGGAGAACACCGGGGAGCTGTTTTTT.

The chain is built from TRBV5-1 and TRBJ2-1; 7 nucleotides align to TRBD2. Germline V lookup: CDR1 SGHRS, CDR2 YFSETQ. This CDR3 region has 14 residues. After removal of 1 base from V and 7 bases from J, the junction contained 5 bases not matched to a gene. The CDR3 spells CASSLIDSGNEQFF. CDR3 bases: TGCGCCAGCAGCTTGATTGATAGCGGGAATGAGCAGTTCTTC.

The chain links TRBV6-1 to TRBJ2-7; weak D call: TRBD2 (5 bases). The CDR3 runs to 14 residues. Germline V gene sequence: CDR1 MNHNS, CDR2 SASEGT. V was shortened by 3 bases and J by 0 bases, with 9 bases between the two germline ends. The CDR3 coding sequence is TGTGCCAGCAGTGATATCGGACTCTCCTACGAGCAGTACTTC. Translating gives CASSDIGLSYEQYF.

This clone was observed a handful of times. The genes are TRBV28 and TRBJ2-7; the D gene is possibly TRBD1 (6 bases). CDR1 and CDR2 (germline): MDHEN, SYDVKM. The CDR3 has 17 amino acids. V lost 3 bases, J lost 12 bases, and 30 bases lay in between. CDR3 amino acids: CASSFTTQGLNLGFLYF. The CDR3 coding sequence is TGTGCCAGCAGTTTTACCACACAGGGTCTCAATTTGGGTTTCCTGTACTTC.

As to this clone: A junction boundary mismatches the germline segment, possibly from a read error. V and J are TRBV5-8 and TRBJ2-6; D possibly corresponds to TRBD1 (5 bases). In germline, CDR1 is SGHTS, CDR2 YDEGEE. This CDR3 comprises 16 residues. CDR3 sequence: CASSLRVTSGANGLTF. In DNA, the CDR3 is TGTGCCAGCAGCTTGAGAGTGACCTCTGGGGCCAACGGCCTGACTTTC.

This clone was counted between two and nine times. The V and J genes are TRBV6-5 and TRBJ2-2, with TRBD1 identical over 9 bases. The CDR3 runs 15 residues. V was clipped by 4 bases and J by 9 bases; unmatched bases: 9. Per the germline V gene, CDR1 is MNHEY and CDR2 is SVGAGI. The CDR3 reads CASSSGQGRSRELFF. CDR3 nucleotides: TGTGCCAGCAGTTCTGGACAGGGGCGGTCGAGGGAGCTGTTTTTT.

About this clone itself: Other DNA sequences within the sample encode an identical CDR3. The rearrangement uses TRBV18 and TRBJ1-5; TRBD1 matches at 7 bases. The CDR3 covers 13 residues. Trimming took 3 bases from V and 5 from J; bases not matched to a gene: 1. Per the germline V gene, CDR1 is KGHSH and CDR2 is LQKENI. CDR3: CASSPDRDQPQHF. The DNA of the CDR3 is TGTGCCAGCTCACCTGACAGGGATCAGCCCCAGCATTTT.

The chain has TRBV27 and TRBJ2-7; 16 nucleotides agree with TRBD2. Trimming at V came to 5 bases and at J to 5 bases, leaving 6 bases not matched to a gene. CDR1 and CDR2 (germline): MNHEY, SMNVEV (reference sequence). This CDR3 has 16 residues. The CDR3 DNA reads as TGTGCCAGCAGTAATAGGGGGACTAGCGGGAGGGACGAGCAGTACTTC. Residues: CASSNRGTSGRDEQYF.

The rearrangement links TRBV28 to TRBJ1-1, with 8 bases lining up with TRBD1. This CDR3 has 14 amino acids. Germline loops: CDR1 MDHEN, CDR2 SYDVKM. V trimming: 3 bases; J trimming: 3 bases; junction bases outside the gene matches: 3. The CDR3 is CASSLGQVYTEAFF. In DNA form, the CDR3 reads TGTGCCAGCAGTTTGGGACAGGTTTACACTGAAGCTTTCTTT.

J is TRBJ2-5 and V is TRBV5-1; D is possibly TRBD2 (7 bases). The ends were cut back, 0 bases at V and 8 bases at J, with 20 bases in the middle. CDR3 length: 16 amino acids. The V gene's germline CDR1 is SGHRS and CDR2 YFSETQ. The CDR3: CASSLEGRGRGETQYF. The CDR3 DNA reads as TGCGCCAGCAGCTTGGAGGGCAGGGGCCGGGGGGAAACCCAGTACTTC.

The gene calls are TRBV27 and TRBJ1-6; D gene uncertain. The V gene's germline CDR1 is MNHEY and CDR2 SMNVEV (reference sequence). V gave up 2 bases and J gave up 9 bases, with 11 bases separating them. The CDR3 contains 14 residues. The CDR3 DNA sequence: TGTGCCAGCAGTTTAGTTGCGGAGGGTTCACCCCTCCACTTT. It is translated as CASSLVAEGSPLHF.

This rearrangement joins TRBV6-1 to TRBJ2-7, with TRBD1 as a possible D gene (5 bases). The germline gives CDR1 MNHNS, CDR2 SASEGT. V dropped 3 bases and J dropped 1 base, with 10 bases sitting between them. This CDR3 has 14 amino acids. The CDR3 sequence: CASSEGRASYEQYF. DNA for the CDR3: TGTGCCAGCAGTGAGGGCAGGGCATCCTACGAGCAGTACTTC.

The rearrangement uses TRBV12-5 and TRBJ1-1; a possible D gene is TRBD1 (6 bases). The germline V and J ends were trimmed by 5 bases and 6 bases, with 22 bases remaining between them. The CDR3 is 16 amino acids. Looked up from germline, CDR1 is LGHNT and CDR2 is FRNRAP. The CDR3 region is CASGPWGGRAYPEAFF. DNA of the CDR3: TGTGCTAGTGGTCCATGGGGGGGCAGGGCATACCCTGAAGCTTTCTTT.

The DNA of the CDR3 is TGTGCCAGCCGGGACACGGCCGAGACGCAGTATTTT. It yields the protein CASRDTAETQYF. The J gene is TRBJ2-3, the V gene TRBV18; D perhaps matches TRBD1 (6 bases). V lost 8 bases and J 9 bases, leaving 15 bases between the germline ends. The CDR3 totals 12 residues. Germline CDR1 is KGHSH and CDR2 is LQKENI.

The V and J genes are TRBV19 and TRBJ2-3; no clear D gene. The V gene's germline CDR1 is LNHDA and CDR2 SQIVND (reference sequence). CDR3 size: 12 residues. The V and J ends lost 8 bases and 0 bases respectively, with 6 bases between them. The CDR3 DNA is TGTGCCAGTCAGGATAGCACAGATACGCAGTATTTT. Translated, it gives CASQDSTDTQYF.

V gene TRBV5-1 combines with J gene TRBJ1-5; TRBD1 matches at 8 bases. CDR3 size: 14 residues. From germline, CDR1 is SGHRS and CDR2 YFSETQ. V lost 4 bases, J lost 4 bases, and 4 bases stayed unmatched. CDR3 sequence reads: CASSTGQGNQPQHF. As DNA, the CDR3 is TGCGCCAGCAGCACCGGACAGGGAAATCAGCCCCAGCATTTT.

The chain uses TRBV6-1 and TRBJ2-3; possibly TRBD2 for D (5 bases). From germline, CDR1 is MNHNS and CDR2 SASEGT. The length of the CDR3 is 16 residues. Deletions cut 2 bases from V and 1 base from J, with 13 bases between. Here the CDR3 DNA reads TGTGCCAGCAGTGAACTCGACTACGCCGGCACAGATACGCAGTATTTT. Translating gives CASSELDYAGTDTQYF.